The rows below give T cell receptor beta chains drawn from one sample of a study of neurological immune-mediated disorders. TCRdb re-analysed the 5' RACE reads in MiXCR, keeping a single row per CDR3 protein. The top ten hold roughly 2% of the sample, which has about 62,000 distinct CDR3 sequences, 3% to 4% seen once. Sequencing was done on a sample of PBMCs. The receptors derive from a woman between 50 and 59 years old with multiple sclerosis. Both conserved end residues are trimmed from each CDR3. The size entry is marked missing in some rows and otherwise reads once, few, many or a size class.

clone size: many; V gene: TRBV4-3; CDR3 protein: ASSHGQSSYNEQF
clone size: NA; V gene: TRBV29-1; CDR3 protein: SVEGGAMDTQY
clone size: NA; V gene: TRBV9; CDR3 protein: ASSNGQGDTGELF
clone size: many; V gene: TRBV5-1; CDR3 protein: ASSDEGARAF
clone size: many; V gene: TRBV29-1; CDR3 protein: SVESNWDEQF
clone size: many; V gene: TRBV5-4; CDR3 protein: ASSLDGGPYEQY
clone size: many; V gene: TRBV20-1; CDR3 protein: SATGTGYEQY
clone size: many; V gene: TRBV6-6; CDR3 protein: ASSYPGTSGEETQY
clone size: many; V gene: TRBV10-3; CDR3 protein: AIEPANTGELF
clone size: many; V gene: TRBV12-3/TRBV12-4; CDR3 protein: ASSSTGSSYNEQF
clone size: many; V gene: TRBV10-3; CDR3 protein: AIRASGMSYNEQF
clone size: many; V gene: TRBV20-1; CDR3 protein: SARGQVNSPLH
clone size: many; V gene: TRBV5-1; CDR3 protein: ASSPDRGNTEAF
clone size: few; V gene: TRBV6-6; CDR3 protein: ASSYEREGQY
clone size: many; V gene: TRBV12-3/TRBV12-4; CDR3 protein: ASGRQDNEQF
clone size: many; V gene: TRBV29-1; CDR3 protein: SGEVAGEQF
clone size: many; V gene: TRBV20-1; CDR3 protein: SAMGAVSGDQETQY
clone size: many; V gene: TRBV20-1; CDR3 protein: SAPRAGAVYNEQF
clone size: few; V gene: TRBV27; CDR3 protein: ASSFSVNNEQF
clone size: many; V gene: TRBV20-1; CDR3 protein: SARPDRENTEAF
clone size: NA; V gene: TRBV2; CDR3 protein: ASRKDRSNQPQN
clone size: many; V gene: TRBV5-1; CDR3 protein: ASSHSSGGAFYNEQF
clone size: many; V gene: TRBV5-1; CDR3 protein: ASSLALGQETQY
clone size: many; V gene: TRBV20-1; CDR3 protein: SARDSSQTDTQY
clone size: many; V gene: TRBV20-1; CDR3 protein: SAFGGDGTDTQY
clone size: many; V gene: TRBV12-3/TRBV12-4; CDR3 protein: ASNRADSPLH
clone size: many; V gene: TRBV20-1; CDR3 protein: SARGQGTQPQH
clone size: many; V gene: TRBV5-5; CDR3 protein: ASSLVDGSYNEQF